The present TCR beta chain was sequenced within a study of shared clonotypes between healthy human individuals. Study-level findings and limits: It was observed that 5% to 6.5% of naive CD4 clonotypes were shared across a handful of donors.

TCRdb's copy holds only in-frame clones and misses some; the assay was immunoSEQ multiplex PCR. The sample has about 2 million clones; 95% are singletons. This clone was recorded only once. The antigen is unknown. Source material: naive CD4+ T cells sorted from blood. The subset was: CD45RA+ positively selected. This TCR came from a man aged 18 to 29 in good health.

The CDR3 here is CASSEQGAASPLHF. For the CDR3, the DNA is TGTGCCAGCAGTGAGCAGGGGGCAGCTTCACCCCTCCACTTT. This chain uses TRBV6-1 with TRBJ1-6; 8 positions match TRBD1. There are 14 residues in the CDR3. CDR1 is MNHNS and CDR2 is SASEGT in the germline V gene. The V segment lost 3 bases and the J segment 9 bases; nucleotides outside the gene matches: 4.